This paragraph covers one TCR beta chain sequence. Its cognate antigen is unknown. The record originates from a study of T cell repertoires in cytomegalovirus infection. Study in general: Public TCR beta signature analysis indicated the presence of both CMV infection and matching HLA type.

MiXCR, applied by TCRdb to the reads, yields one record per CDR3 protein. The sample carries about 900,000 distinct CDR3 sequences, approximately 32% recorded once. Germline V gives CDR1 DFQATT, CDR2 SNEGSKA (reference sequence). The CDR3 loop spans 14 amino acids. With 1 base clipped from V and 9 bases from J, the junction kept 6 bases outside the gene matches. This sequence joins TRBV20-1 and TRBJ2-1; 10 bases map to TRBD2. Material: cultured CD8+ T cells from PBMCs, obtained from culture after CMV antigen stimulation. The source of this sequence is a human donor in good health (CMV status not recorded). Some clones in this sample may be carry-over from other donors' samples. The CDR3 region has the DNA TGCAGTGCTAGAGGGCTAGCGGGGGTAGGTGAGCAGTTCTTC. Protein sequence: CSARGLAGVGEQFF.